What follows are 2 T cell receptor beta chains derived from one specimen sequenced in a study of response to subunit inactivated influenza vaccine. One entry per CDR3 protein results from TCRdb running MiXCR on the RT-PCR reads. The data hold under 800,000 distinct CDR3 sequences, with 11% to 15% observed a single time. This sample comprised PBMCs from blood, obtained roughly 2 weeks before vaccination. These receptors all stem from a man in his fifties who received an inactivated influenza vaccine.

This clonotype was picked up a small number of times. The chain has TRBV15 and TRBJ2-1; 10 nucleotides line up with TRBD2. The length of the CDR3 is 14 residues. Per the germline V gene, CDR1 is LNHNV and CDR2 is YYDKDF (reference sequence). V shed 5 bases and J 9 bases; nucleotides not matched to a gene: 7. CDR3 sequence (DNA): TGTGCCACCAGCCCGAAGCGGGGGGGGGGTGAGCAGTTCTTC. Translation: CATSPKRGGGEQFF.

This clonotype has at least ten counts. The chain carries TRBV20-1 and TRBJ2-5; TRBD1 matches 8 bases. This CDR3 contains 12 residues. The germline CDR1 and CDR2 sequences are DFQATT and SNEGSKA (reference sequence). The trim removed 4 bases at V and 5 bases at J, leaving 3 bases unmatched. CDR3 DNA sequence: TGCAGTGCTAAGGACAGGGTGGAGACCCAGTACTTC. Translation: CSAKDRVETQYF.